A selection of T cell receptor beta chains follows, all from one sample in a study of blood T cell repertoires in COVID-19. Sequencing was performed with immunoSEQ multiplex PCR; in TCRdb, only in-frame clones are kept and a portion is missing. The sample includes around 73,000 clones, about four fifths seen only once; the top ten take around 27%. Sequencing was done on a sample of peripheral blood. The receptors were sampled from a human donor in a cohort sampled during active COVID-19. Each CDR3 is given with its conserved first and last residue. The order of the fields is J gene, V gene, clone size, D gene, CDR3 protein, CDR3 DNA. D genes are given only for firm matches. A row's size may be missing; if present it is once, few, many or a size class.

>TRBJ2-7|TRBV19|.|.
CASSIQGGYEQYF
TGTGCCAGTAGTATCCAGGGGGGCTACGAGCAGTACTTC
>TRBJ2-1|TRBV28|once|TRBD2
CASSPAGGGGGGVGNEQFF
TGTGCCAGCAGCCCCGCCGGTGGGGGGGGTGGTGGAGTAGGTAATGAGCAGTTCTTC
>TRBJ1-2|TRBV5-4|.|TRBD1
CASSLRGDSYGYTF
TGTGCCAGCAGCTTAAGAGGGGACAGCTATGGCTACACCTTC
>TRBJ1-4|TRBV2|.|.
CASSETRGNEKLFF
TGTGCCAGCAGTGAAACACGGGGGAATGAAAAACTGTTTTTT
>TRBJ2-7|TRBV9|.|TRBD2
CASSLAGDESEQYF
TGTGCCAGCAGTTTAGCGGGGGACGAGAGCGAGCAGTACTTC
>TRBJ1-4|TRBV6-6|.|.
CASRPRGAREKLFF
TGTGCCAGCCGCCCTCGGGGGGCGAGGGAAAAACTGTTTTTT
>TRBJ2-5|TRBV7-2|.|.
CASSPESPDYGETQYF
TGTGCCAGCAGCCCAGAGAGCCCGGACTACGGAGAGACCCAGTACTTC
>TRBJ2-5|TRBV15|.|.
CATSTRGGGETQYF
TGTGCCACCAGCACCCGCGGTGGGGGCGAGACCCAGTACTTC
>TRBJ1-1|TRBV25-1|.|TRBD1
CASSPQTGGDTEAFF
TGTGCCAGCAGCCCCCAGACAGGGGGGGACACTGAAGCTTTCTTT
>TRBJ2-2|TRBV6-5|few|.
CASSYHFTGNTGELFF
TGTGCCAGCAGTTACCATTTCACAGGGAACACCGGGGAGCTGTTTTTT
>TRBJ2-3|TRBV2|.|TRBD1
CARMDRDKDTQYF
TGTGCCAGGATGGACAGGGATAAGGATACGCAGTATTTT
>TRBJ1-1|TRBV28|once|.
CASTVAGWAEAFF
TGTGCCAGCACCGTGGCGGGTTGGGCTGAAGCTTTCTTT
>TRBJ1-3|TRBV5-1|.|TRBD1
CASSSGQGAQGNTIYF
TGCGCCAGCAGCTCGGGACAGGGGGCGCAAGGAAACACCATATATTTT
>TRBJ2-3|TRBV14|.|.
CASSQDAGRGADTQYF
TGTGCCAGCAGCCAAGATGCGGGGCGTGGCGCAGATACGCAGTATTTT
>TRBJ2-1|TRBV10-1|.|TRBD1
CASSEALGRGPTEPYNEQFF
TGCGCCAGCAGTGAAGCCCTCGGCAGGGGGCCTACGGAACCTTACAATGAGCAGTTCTTC
>TRBJ2-1|TRBV19|.|TRBD2
CASKGLAGAWSYNEQFF
TGTGCCAGTAAGGGACTAGCGGGGGCGTGGTCCTACAATGAGCAGTTCTTC
>TRBJ2-5|TRBV5-6|.|TRBD1
CASSLWGGTGEETQYF
TGTGCCAGCAGCTTGTGGGGAGGGACAGGGGAGGAGACCCAGTACTTC
>TRBJ2-3|TRBV6-4|.|TRBD2
CPWGGRDTQYF
TGTCCCTGGGGGGGGAGAGATACGCAGTATTTT
>TRBJ2-4|TRBV7-2|once|TRBD2
CASSPRRRGGGSSIQYF
TGTGCCAGCAGTCCACGCCGACGGGGCGGGGGGTCAAGCATTCAGTACTTC
>TRBJ1-6|TRBV5-6|.|TRBD1
CASSFWGTENSPLHF
TGTGCCAGCAGCTTTTGGGGGACAGAGAATTCACCCCTCCACTTT
>TRBJ1-6|TRBV6-5|.|.
CASSRQRGGSPLHF
TGTGCCAGCAGTCGACAGCGGGGGGGATCACCCCTCCACTTT
>TRBJ2-2|TRBV6-5|.|.
CASSYSSIHRGAVF
TGTGCCAGCAGTTACTCTTCTATACACCGGGGAGCTGTTTTT
>TRBJ2-5|TRBV5-4|.|.
CASSSEEIQETQYF
TGTGCCAGCAGCTCGGAGGAGATCCAAGAGACCCAGTACTTC
>TRBJ1-6|TRBV5-1|.|.
CASSVADPTNSPLHF
TGCGCCAGCAGCGTAGCTGATCCTACTAATTCACCCCTCCACTTT
>TRBJ2-3|TRBV28|.|.
CASSSTTDTQYF
TGTGCCAGCAGTTCTACCACAGATACGCAGTATTTT
>TRBJ2-2|TRBV18|few|.
CASSPEVGELFF
TGTGCCAGCTCACCGGAGGTTGGGGAGCTGTTTTTT
>TRBJ2-7|TRBV5-1|.|.
CASSLEIQGTSYEQYF
TGCGCCAGCAGCTTGGAGATACAGGGTACCTCCTACGAGCAGTACTTC
>TRBJ2-3|TRBV4-2|once|TRBD2
CASSQDYSRLLLAGRTDTQYF
TGTGCCAGCAGCCAAGATTACTCTAGGTTATTACTAGCGGGCCGCACAGATACGCAGTATTTT
>TRBJ2-7|TRBV24-1|.|TRBD2
CATDAGLQTYEQYF
TGTGCCACCGACGCGGGACTACAAACCTACGAGCAGTACTTC
>TRBJ1-5|TRBV21-1|.|.
CASSLPDRIDQPQHF
TGTGCCAGCAGCTTACCGGACAGGATTGATCAGCCCCAGCATTTT
>TRBJ1-1|TRBV27|.|.
CASIGGPSRGTEAFF
TGTGCCAGCATTGGGGGCCCCTCCCGGGGCACTGAAGCTTTCTTT
>TRBJ1-1|TRBV29-1|.|.
CTFARTGMNTEAFF
TGCACCTTTGCCAGAACAGGGATGAACACTGAAGCTTTCTTT
>TRBJ1-4|TRBV19|.|.
CASSAAQQVTNEKLFF
TGTGCCAGTAGTGCCGCCCAACAAGTAACTAATGAAAAACTGTTTTTT
>TRBJ2-7|TRBV7-2|.|TRBD1
CASSFNRGTSAYEQYF
TGTGCCAGCAGCTTCAACAGGGGTACCTCGGCCTACGAGCAGTACTTC
>TRBJ2-3|TRBV5-1|once|.
CASSLGQAPDTQYF
TGCGCCAGCAGCTTGGGACAGGCGCCAGATACGCAGTATTTT
>TRBJ2-5|TRBV2|.|TRBD2
CASSDKGRGGTLAETQYF
TGTGCCAGCAGTGATAAAGGACGGGGGGGGACGTTGGCAGAGACCCAGTACTTC
>TRBJ2-5|TRBV28|.|TRBD1
CASSQTGTGWQETQYF
TGTGCCAGCAGCCAAACGGGGACAGGGTGGCAGGAGACCCAGTACTTC
>TRBJ1-1|TRBV11-2|.|TRBD1
CASSHPTGPYMNTEAFF
TGTGCCAGCAGCCATCCGACAGGGCCCTACATGAACACTGAAGCTTTCTTT
>TRBJ2-3|TRBV5-1|.|TRBD2
CASSSTSSGDTQYF
TGCGCCAGCAGCTCGACCTCTAGCGGAGATACGCAGTATTTT
>TRBJ1-3|TRBV24-1|.|TRBD1
CATSGPTGGESGNTIYF
TGTGCCACCAGTGGGCCGACAGGGGGGGAATCTGGAAACACCATATATTTT
>TRBJ1-2|TRBV6-2/TRBV6-3|few|.
CASSYSRGQTNYGYTF
TGTGCCAGCAGTTACTCGAGAGGACAAACTAACTATGGCTACACCTTC
>TRBJ1-5|TRBV10-1|.|.
CASSEIDNQPQHF
TGCGCCAGCAGTGAAATAGACAATCAGCCCCAGCATTTT
>TRBJ2-5|TRBV7-2|.|TRBD2
CASSLPGYSGGQETQYF
TGTGCCAGCAGCCTCCCCGGGTATAGCGGGGGCCAAGAGACCCAGTACTTC
>TRBJ1-1|TRBV7-9|.|.
CASSHGGNTEAFF
TGTGCCAGCAGCCACGGCGGGAACACTGAAGCTTTCTTT